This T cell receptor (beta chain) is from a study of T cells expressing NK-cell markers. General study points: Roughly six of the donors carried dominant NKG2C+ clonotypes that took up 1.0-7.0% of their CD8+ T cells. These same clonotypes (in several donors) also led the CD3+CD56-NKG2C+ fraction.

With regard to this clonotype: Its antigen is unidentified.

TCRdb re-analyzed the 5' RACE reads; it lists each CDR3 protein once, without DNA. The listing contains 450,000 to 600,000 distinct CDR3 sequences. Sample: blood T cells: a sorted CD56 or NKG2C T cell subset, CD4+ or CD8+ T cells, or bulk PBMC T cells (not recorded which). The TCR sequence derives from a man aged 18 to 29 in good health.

The CDR3 is CASSLADRNQPQHF. This chain connects TRBV5-1 to TRBJ1-5. Germline CDR1 and CDR2: SGHRS and YFSETQ. The CDR3 has 14 amino acids.